The 24 T cell receptor beta chains below come from one sample, sequenced in a study of blood T cells in healthy people across ages. Together with a sample-barcoded 5' primer, a J-beta primer mix was included in a second PCR lasting roughly 6 to 12 cycles. MiXCR, applied by TCRdb to the 5' RACE reads, yields one record per CDR3 protein. Here the sample spans 1.5 million or so distinct CDR3 sequences, 42% being singletons. The sample consisted of blood. These receptors were collected from a woman aged 18-29 years in good health.

The V and J genes are TRBV5-6 and TRBJ2-7; D might be TRBD2 (7 bases). The CDR3 consists of 15 residues. V was pared by 2 bases and J by 1 base, with 13 bases between. Germline assignment: CDR1 SGHDT and CDR2 YYEEEE. The chain's CDR3 is CASSFLKGGSYEQYF. DNA of the CDR3: TGTGCCAGCAGCTTCCTTAAGGGGGGGTCCTACGAGCAGTACTTC.

The V call is TRBV9, the J call TRBJ2-3; unclear D gene. Germline V gene data show CDR1 as SGDLS and CDR2 as YYNGEE. Trimming left V 1 base short and J 5 bases short, with 17 bases between. The CDR3 contains 16 residues. CDR3 bases: TGTGCCAGCAGCGTAAATCACGGAACGTCCGGAGATACGCAGTATTTT. This sequence encodes CASSVNHGTSGDTQYF.

The chain combines TRBV12-5 with TRBJ2-1; 14 nucleotides match TRBD2. The CDR3 totals 16 residues. CDR1 and CDR2 from the germline V gene are LGHNT and FRNRAP. The V segment lost 2 bases and the J segment 8 bases; nucleotides outside the gene matches: 5. DNA of the CDR3: TGTGCTAGTGGTTTGACGGGACTAGCGGGAGACTATGAGCAGTTCTTC. It codes for CASGLTGLAGDYEQFF.

This clonotype has a handful of counts. V usage is TRBV4-2 and J usage is TRBJ2-7, with D maybe TRBD2 (5 bases). The ends were cut back, 1 base at V and 0 bases at J, with 10 bases in the middle. The CDR3 spans 15 residues. The germline CDR1 and CDR2 sequences are LGHNA and YNFKEQ. Written as DNA, the CDR3 is TGTGCCAGCAGCCAAGGCGTGGGGAGCTCCTACGAGCAGTACTTC. Residues: CASSQGVGSSYEQYF.

The CDR3 sequence: CASSSTSGGAEQYF. The DNA for the CDR3 is TGTGCCAGCAGTTCAACTAGCGGGGGGGCCGAGCAGTACTTC. The gene calls are TRBV27 and TRBJ2-7; TRBD2 matches at 13 bases. In germline, CDR1 is MNHEY, CDR2 SMNVEV (reference sequence). The CDR3 consists of 14 residues. V lost 4 bases, J lost 6 bases, and 3 bases stayed unmatched.

V and J are TRBV29-1 and TRBJ1-1; D remains unclear. From germline, CDR1 is SQVTM and CDR2 ANQGSEA. The V gene lost 1 base and the J gene lost 5 bases, with 8 bases spanning the gap. The CDR3 runs to 12 residues. The CDR3 reads CSVEAYGTEAFF. In nucleotides, the CDR3 is TGCAGCGTTGAAGCCTACGGGACTGAAGCTTTCTTT. The variable domain in full, with the rest retrieved from reference TRBV29-1 and TRBJ1-1, is SAVISQKPSRDICQRGTSLTIQCQVDSQVTMMFWYRQQPGQSLTLIATANQGSEATYESGFVIDKFPISRPNLTFSTLTVSNMSPEDSSIYLCSVEAYGTEAFFGQGTRLTVV.

This clonotype was seen once. This chain joins TRBV19 and TRBJ2-1; no firm D call. Germline V gene data show CDR1 as LNHDA and CDR2 as SQIVND (reference sequence). This CDR3 spans 13 amino acids. V lost 6 bases, J lost 9 bases, and 15 bases lay in between. CDR3 in DNA: TGTGCCAGTAGATCGGGCCGTTTATCTGAGCAGTTCTTC. Translation: CASRSGRLSEQFF.

Only one count was recorded for this clonotype. This sequence joins TRBV2 and TRBJ1-1; 8 nucleotides agree with TRBD1. In germline, CDR1 is SNHLY, CDR2 FYNNEI. This CDR3 region has 15 residues. The V and J ends lost 7 bases and 5 bases, in that order; junction bases with no gene match: 12. In nucleotides, the CDR3 is TGTGCCAGCACCGGAGCCGGACAGGGAGATACTGAAGCTTTCTTT. Translated: CASTGAGQGDTEAFF.

This rearrangement joins TRBV12-3 or TRBV12-4 to TRBJ1-3, with 8 bases lining up with TRBD1. This CDR3 is 16 amino acids long. The junction had 9 bases not matched to a gene; V was cut back by 5 bases and J by 3 bases. The chain's CDR3 is CASSRGPGGVGNTIYF. The CDR3 coding sequence is TGTGCCAGCAGTCGCGGGCCAGGGGGCGTTGGAAACACCATATATTTT.

This chain joins TRBV27 and TRBJ2-7; maybe TRBD1 (6 bases). Trimming pared 8 bases from V and 4 bases from J, leaving 15 bases between. The CDR3 extends over 13 amino acids. CDR1 is MNHEY, CDR2 SMNVEV, per germline (reference sequence). This CDR3 reads CASGNRATYEQYF. For the CDR3, the DNA is TGTGCCAGCGGAAACAGGGCCACATACGAGCAGTACTTC.

In this sample, this clonotype turned up once. The genes are TRBV29-1 and TRBJ1-2, with D possibly TRBD1 on 6 matching bases. CDR1 is SQVTM, CDR2 ANQGSEA, per germline. The CDR3 is 13 amino acids. V was cut by 2 bases and J by 5 bases, with 12 bases left in between. CDR3 DNA: TGCAGCGTTGAATGGGGGCAGGGATATGGCTACACCTTC. Protein: CSVEWGQGYGYTF.

The chain carries TRBV20-1 and TRBJ1-1; D not certain. This CDR3 has 13 amino acids. From germline, CDR1 is DFQATT and CDR2 SNEGSKA (reference sequence). V lost 6 bases to trimming and J lost 2 bases, with 13 bases between them. Here the CDR3 DNA reads TGCAGTGCCTACAGTTCCTTCAACACTGAAGCTTTCTTT. Translation: CSAYSSFNTEAFF.

The chain has TRBV5-4 and TRBJ2-1; D is unclear. Trimming pared 4 bases from V and 8 bases from J, leaving 13 bases between. This CDR3 comprises 13 residues. From germline, CDR1 is SGHNT and CDR2 YYREEE (reference sequence). The CDR3, as DNA: TGTGCCAGCAGCAGTCAGAAGTTTTATGAGCAGTTCTTC. This translates into CASSSQKFYEQFF.

This chain uses TRBV2 with TRBJ2-5; D is uncertain. The CDR3 has 13 residues. The germline V and J ends were trimmed by 6 bases and 2 bases, with 10 bases remaining between them. Germline lookup yields CDR1 SNHLY and CDR2 FYNNEI. CDR3 nucleotides: TGTGCCAGCAGGGACCCCGCTCAAGAGACCCAGTACTTC. Translated, it gives CASRDPAQETQYF.

The chain combines TRBV2 with TRBJ2-3; D unclear. Germline CDR1 and CDR2: SNHLY and FYNNEI. The CDR3 spans 13 residues. V was shortened by 6 bases and J by 1 base, with 8 bases between the two germline ends. CDR3 sequence (DNA): TGTGCCAGCAGAGGCGGTCGCACAGATACGCAGTATTTT. Amino acid sequence: CASRGGRTDTQYF.

This chain's CDR3 is CASSQVPDGGAYEQYF. Here the CDR3 DNA reads TGTGCCAGCAGCCAAGTTCCGGACGGTGGAGCCTACGAGCAGTACTTC. J is TRBJ2-7 and V is TRBV4-2; the D is unclear. The CDR3 covers 16 residues. The V end was cut by 1 base, the J end by 2 bases, with 15 bases between. The germline gives CDR1 LGHNA, CDR2 YNFKEQ.

This chain uses TRBV12-3 or TRBV12-4 with TRBJ2-7, with 8 bases that match TRBD2. The CDR3 is 16 amino acids. V dropped 3 bases and J dropped 5; count of bases not matched to a gene: 12. DNA for the CDR3: TGTGCCAGCAGTTTGAGGGGAGCGGGAGCCCACCACGAGCAGTACTTC. It yields the protein CASSLRGAGAHHEQYF.

The gene calls are TRBV18 and TRBJ2-5; no reliable D call. Germline V gene lookup returns CDR1 KGHSH and CDR2 LQKENI. With 1 base removed from V and 1 base from J, the gap between germline ends came to 7 bases. This CDR3 is built from 14 residues. CDR3 nucleotides: TGTGCCAGCTCACCACTCAACAGCCAAGAGACCCAGTACTTC. It is translated as CASSPLNSQETQYF.

The chain couples TRBV25-1 to TRBJ1-4; D ambiguous. The V and J ends lost 6 bases and 3 bases respectively, with 11 bases between them. The CDR3 runs 14 residues. CDR1 and CDR2 (germline): MGHDK, SYGVNS. The CDR3 region is CASRPGDSNEKLFF. CDR3 in DNA: TGTGCCAGCAGGCCTGGGGATTCTAATGAAAAACTGTTTTTT. Full variable domain (missing parts from reference TRBV25-1 and TRBJ1-4): EADIYQTPRYLVIGTGKKITLECSQTMGHDKMYWYQQDPGMELHLIHYSYGVNSTEKGDLSSESTVSRIRTEHFPLTLESARPSHTSQYLCASRPGDSNEKLFFGSGTQLSVL.

The chain recombines TRBV6-6 with TRBJ2-3; the D is unclear. The CDR3 runs 14 residues. Germline CDR1 MNHNY, CDR2 SVGAGI (reference sequence). Between the trimmed V and J ends, which lost 7 bases and 2 bases, there was a span of 13 bases. CDR3 sequence reads: CASNLPGNTDTQYF. The DNA for the CDR3 is TGTGCCAGCAACCTCCCGGGCAACACAGATACGCAGTATTTT.

V usage is TRBV12-3 or TRBV12-4 and J usage is TRBJ1-2; TRBD1 might be the D (5 bases). With 3 bases removed from V and 8 bases from J, the gap between germline ends came to 16 bases. The CDR3 loop spans 14 amino acids. The CDR3 loop is CASSFGRESVGYTF. In DNA, the CDR3 is TGTGCCAGCAGTTTCGGCAGGGAATCGGTGGGCTACACCTTC.

The V call is TRBV25-1, the J call TRBJ1-2; 8 bases line up with TRBD1. Per the germline V gene, CDR1 is MGHDK and CDR2 is SYGVNS. The CDR3 covers 15 residues. Trimming cost V 7 bases and J 4 bases; bases outside gene matches: 11. The CDR3 DNA sequence: TGTGCCAGCATGGGACAGGAGGAAGGGGGCTATGGCTACACCTTC. Its translation is CASMGQEEGGYGYTF.

The chain carries TRBV30 and TRBJ2-3; D remains unclear. This CDR3 is built from 12 residues. The germline CDR1 and CDR2 sequences are GTSNPN and SVGIG (reference sequence). V was pared by 3 bases and J by 4 bases, with 8 bases between. The DNA for the CDR3 is TGTGCCTGGAGAGTATGGTCAGATACGCAGTATTTT. Translating gives CAWRVWSDTQYF.

CDR3 loop: CASTDSHYSNQPQHF. For the CDR3, the DNA is TGTGCCAGCACGGACAGTCATTATAGCAATCAGCCCCAGCATTTT. The V call is TRBV12-3 or TRBV12-4, the J call TRBJ1-5; TRBD1 is a possible D gene (6 bases). The ends were cut back, 7 bases at V and 0 bases at J, with 13 bases in the middle. The CDR3 loop spans 15 amino acids.